The source of this TCR beta chain is a study of regulatory T cells in long-lasting Graves disease. The authors built TCR beta libraries using iRepertoire HTBI primers and Arm-PCR of CDR3 regions. TCRdb recomputed calls from the multiplex PCR reads with MiXCR, one row per CDR3 protein. The sample comprises hundreds of thousands of distinct CDR3 sequences, about 16% of which are singletons, and 20% to 30% rests with the top ten. Time point in this sample: newly diagnosed GD, antithyroid drugs for less than 3 months. PBMCs provided the RNA from which the TCR library was made. This clonotype appeared a few times. The CDR3 has 14 amino acids. Germline values: CDR1 MNHNS, CDR2 SASEGT. In addition, the sample was reused for a study of T cells in Graves' hyperthyroidism and ophthalmopathy.

This clonotype was obtained from a woman aged 35 to 60 with Graves disease. The starting material was peripheral blood mononuclear cells (PBMCs), obtained at new diagnosis, from a patient treated with antithyroid drugs. The chain recombines TRBV6-1 with TRBJ2-3; no definite D call. The J call may be faulty, since TRBJ2-7 better matches the DNA end. This chain's CDR3 is CASSEGLLLYEQYF. CDR3 DNA sequence: TGTGCCAGCAGTGAAGGTCTACTGCTCTACGAGCAGTACTTC.